This T cell receptor (beta chain) is drawn from a study of blood T cell repertoires in COVID-19. Turning to the study itself: Samples representing acute and convalescent COVID-19 were sourced from the United States, Italy and Spain. The cDNA or gDNA used as material had been derived from T cells, B-cell-depleted T cells, or PBMCs.

Authors' data handling: Reference gene primers were amplified, and this amplification served to estimate nucleated cell counts. Assay used: immunoSEQ multiplex PCR; TCRdb lists only in-frame clones, some missing. The D gene and trimming were derived from the DNA, and the V and J assignments and clone size from that table. The sample lists hundreds of thousands of clones, about 90% seen once, with approximately 2.2% in the top ten. The trim removed 7 bases at V and 6 bases at J, leaving 9 bases unmatched. Germline V gene data show CDR1 as LNHDA and CDR2 as SQIVND (reference sequence). The CDR3 has 15 residues.

The source material was peripheral blood. This TCR was sampled from a woman aged 25 to 39 who had recovered from COVID-19. The chain has TRBV19 and TRBJ1-4, with TRBD1 matching 9 bases. The CDR3 sequence: CASTETGGGDEKLFF. As DNA, the CDR3 is TGTGCCAGTACCGAAACAGGGGGCGGGGATGAAAAACTGTTTTTT.